The clone carrying this T cell receptor beta chain was found a few times. The antigen is undetermined. V was clipped by 4 bases and J by 7 bases, with 10 bases between them. CDR1 is LGHNA, CDR2 YSLEER, per germline. The length of the CDR3 is 13 residues. TCRbeta libraries averaged around 38,000 productive templates per sample. Produced via immunoSEQ multiplex PCR; TCRdb's table is partial and in-frame only. The sample carries approximately 9,100 clones, more than 85% recorded once. This entry is derived from a study of STAT3 mutations in large granular lymphocyte leukemia. Study conclusions and caveats: Every T-LGLL patient had at least one immunodominant TCRbeta clonotype. Sampling intervals varied between patients and samples.

The source material was peripheral blood mononuclear cells. J is TRBJ2-2 and V is TRBV4-3; no clear D gene. This receptor was identified in a man between 60 and 75 years old with T-cell large granular lymphocyte leukemia. Some clones in this sample may be carry-over from other donors' samples. In DNA, the CDR3 is TGCGCCAGCAGCCTACACCCACTCGGGGAGCTGTTTTTT. Its translation: CASSLHPLGELFF.